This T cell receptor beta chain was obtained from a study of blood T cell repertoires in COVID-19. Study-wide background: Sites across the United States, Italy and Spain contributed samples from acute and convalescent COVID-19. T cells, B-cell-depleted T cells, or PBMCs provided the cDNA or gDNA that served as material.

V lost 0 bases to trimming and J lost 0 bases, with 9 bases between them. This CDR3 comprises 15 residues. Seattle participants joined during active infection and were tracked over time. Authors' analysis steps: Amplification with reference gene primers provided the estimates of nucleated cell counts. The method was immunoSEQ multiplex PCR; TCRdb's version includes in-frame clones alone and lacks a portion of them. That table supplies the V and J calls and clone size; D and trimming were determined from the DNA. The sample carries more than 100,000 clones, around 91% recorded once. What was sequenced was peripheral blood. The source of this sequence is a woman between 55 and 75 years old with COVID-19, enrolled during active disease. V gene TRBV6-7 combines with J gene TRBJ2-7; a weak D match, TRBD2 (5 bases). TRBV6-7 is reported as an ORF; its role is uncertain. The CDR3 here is CASSYSVGSSYEQYF. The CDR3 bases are TGTGCCAGCAGTTACTCGGTGGGGAGCTCCTACGAGCAGTACTTC.